This entry describes one TCR beta chain. V gave up 5 bases and J gave up 4 bases; unmatched junction bases: 8. CDR1 is SEHNR and CDR2 is FQNEAQ in the germline V gene (reference sequence). The CDR3 spans 15 residues. These data originate in a study of OX40 agonist ivuxolimab in advanced cancers. TCRdb keeps only in-frame clones here, not all; method: immunoSEQ multiplex PCR. The sample has about 68,000 clones, about 82% seen once. J is TRBJ1-1 and V is TRBV7-9; TRBD1 aligns across 9 bases. The input for sequencing was CD4+ or CD8+ T cells sorted from blood, taken in a trial of the OX40 agonist ivuxolimab. The receptor was derived from an adult with an advanced solid tumor such as melanoma, head and neck, liver or kidney cancer. The CDR3 nucleotides are TGTGCCAGCAGCGCCCGACAGGGGGTGTTCACTGAAGCTTTCTTT. Translation: CASSARQGVFTEAFF.